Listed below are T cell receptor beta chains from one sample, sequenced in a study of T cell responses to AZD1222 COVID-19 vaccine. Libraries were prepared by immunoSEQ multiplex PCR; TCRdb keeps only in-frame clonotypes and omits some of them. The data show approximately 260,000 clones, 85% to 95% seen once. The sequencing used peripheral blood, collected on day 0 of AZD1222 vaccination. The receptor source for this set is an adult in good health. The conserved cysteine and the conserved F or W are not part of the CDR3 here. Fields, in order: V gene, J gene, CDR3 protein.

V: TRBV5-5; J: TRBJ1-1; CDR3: ASSTGQGIGEAF
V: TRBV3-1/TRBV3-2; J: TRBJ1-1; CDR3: ASSQGSTGGLAF
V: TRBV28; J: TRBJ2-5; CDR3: ASSSRGVVETQY
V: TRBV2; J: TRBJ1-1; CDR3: ASSGEARGAF
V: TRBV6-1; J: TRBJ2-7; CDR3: ASSETGLPEQY
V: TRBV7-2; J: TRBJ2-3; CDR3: ASSLARGADTQY
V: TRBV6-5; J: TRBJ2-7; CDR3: ASSIGLAGFYEQY
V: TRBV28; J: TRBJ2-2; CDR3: ASSSGTSGGPGGELF
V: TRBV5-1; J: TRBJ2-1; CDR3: ASSRAESSYNEQF
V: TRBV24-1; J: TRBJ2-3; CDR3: ATSDFSGGRSDTQY
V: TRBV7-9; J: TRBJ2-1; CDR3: ASSPPPGSTNEQF
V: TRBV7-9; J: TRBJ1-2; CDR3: ASSQLGDLYGYT
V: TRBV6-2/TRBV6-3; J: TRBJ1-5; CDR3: ASSDHRDGNQPQH
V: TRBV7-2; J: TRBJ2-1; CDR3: ASSAPGRSYNEQF
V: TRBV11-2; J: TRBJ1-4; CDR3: ASSHAGQTREKLF
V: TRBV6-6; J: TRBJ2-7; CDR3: ASSRNLQSRGAAYEQY
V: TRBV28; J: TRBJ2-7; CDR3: ASSPLGQSYEQY
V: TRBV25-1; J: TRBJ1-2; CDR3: ASSLPNPGTDYGYT
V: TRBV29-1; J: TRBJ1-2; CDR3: SVRRVEGRGAYGYT
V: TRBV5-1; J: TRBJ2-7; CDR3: ASTLESEQY
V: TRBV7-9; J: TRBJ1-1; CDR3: ASSSPERMNTEAF
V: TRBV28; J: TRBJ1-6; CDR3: ASIPGSSYNSPLH
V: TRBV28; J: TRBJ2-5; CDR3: ASSLWSGLAGGKETQY
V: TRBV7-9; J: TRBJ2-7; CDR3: ASGRAGYEQY
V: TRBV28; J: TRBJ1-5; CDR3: ASRGLGYQPQH
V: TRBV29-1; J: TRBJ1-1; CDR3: SVLTDKNTEAF
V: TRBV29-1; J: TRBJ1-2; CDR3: SVDRGIGYT
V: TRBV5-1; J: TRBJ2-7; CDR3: ASHPGESSYEQY
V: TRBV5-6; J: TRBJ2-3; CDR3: ASSSWGRTGTDTQY
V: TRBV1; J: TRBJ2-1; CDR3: TSIPRKYYNEQF
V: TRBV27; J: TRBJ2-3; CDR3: ASSFGTGGEVTQY
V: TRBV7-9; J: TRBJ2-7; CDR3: ASSPDGGVYEQY
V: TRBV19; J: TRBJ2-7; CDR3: ASRRTGGSYEQY
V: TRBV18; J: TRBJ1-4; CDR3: ASSPGDGSEKLF
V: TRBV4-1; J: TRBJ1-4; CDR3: ASSQPGRTREKLF
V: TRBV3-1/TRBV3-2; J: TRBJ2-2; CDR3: ASSQPVEAGELF
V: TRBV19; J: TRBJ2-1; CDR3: ASSMAGGSYNEQF
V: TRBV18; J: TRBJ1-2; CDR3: ASSSRRGRENGYT
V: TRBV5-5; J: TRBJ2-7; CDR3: ASSLTAGYSYEQY
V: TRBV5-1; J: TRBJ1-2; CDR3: ASRPPASYYGYT
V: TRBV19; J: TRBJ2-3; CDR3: ASSIAPRTSEKADTQY
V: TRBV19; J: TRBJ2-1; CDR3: ASSFGLANNEQF
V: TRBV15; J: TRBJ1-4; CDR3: ATSKGTGTSTNEKLF
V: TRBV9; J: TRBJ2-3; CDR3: ASSVAVTDTQY
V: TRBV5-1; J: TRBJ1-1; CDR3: ASAPDRQNTEAF
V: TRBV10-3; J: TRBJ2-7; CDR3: AITLTRDRGYEQY